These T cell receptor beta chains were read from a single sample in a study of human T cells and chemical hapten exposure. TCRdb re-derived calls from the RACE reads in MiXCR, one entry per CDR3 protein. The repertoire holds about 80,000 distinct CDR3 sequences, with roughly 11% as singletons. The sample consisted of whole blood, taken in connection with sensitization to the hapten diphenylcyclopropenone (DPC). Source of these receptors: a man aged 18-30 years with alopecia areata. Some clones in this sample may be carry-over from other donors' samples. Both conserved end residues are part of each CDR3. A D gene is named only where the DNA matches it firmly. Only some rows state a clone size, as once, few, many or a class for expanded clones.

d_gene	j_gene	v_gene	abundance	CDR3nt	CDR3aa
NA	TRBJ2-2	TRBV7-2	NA	TGTGCCAGCAGCTTTACAGGGCTCGCCGGGGAGCTGTTTTTT	CASSFTGLAGELFF
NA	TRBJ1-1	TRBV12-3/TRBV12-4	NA	TGTGCCAGCAGTTGGGTCTCTGGGTCCACTGAAGCTTTCTTT	CASSWVSGSTEAFF
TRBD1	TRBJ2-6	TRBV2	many	TGTGCCAGCAGTGACCACAGGGGGGCCCCTGATGGGGCCAACGTCCTGACTTTC	CASSDHRGAPDGANVLTF
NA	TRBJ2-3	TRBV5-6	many	TGTGCCAGCAGCTTGGGACTGGGGACAGATACGCAGTATTTT	CASSLGLGTDTQYF
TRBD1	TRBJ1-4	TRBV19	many	TGTGCCAGTAGTATAACGCAGGGGGCCTCAGAACTGTTTTTT	CASSITQGASELFF
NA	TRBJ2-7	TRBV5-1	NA	TGCGCCAGCAGCGCGTCCCTTAGCGAGCAGTACTTC	CASSASLSEQYF
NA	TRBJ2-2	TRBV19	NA	TGTGCCAGTAGTATAGATCACGGCACCGCGGTGGGGGCCGGGGAGCTGTTTTTT	CASSIDHGTAVGAGELFF
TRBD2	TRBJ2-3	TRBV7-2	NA	TGTGCCAGCAGCCCGGGACTAGCGGGGGTTAATACGCAGTATTTT	CASSPGLAGVNTQYF
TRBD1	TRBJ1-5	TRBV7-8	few	TGTGCCAGCAGCTTCAAAGGGGACAGGGGGCCAGGCAATCAGCCCCAGCATTTT	CASSFKGDRGPGNQPQHF
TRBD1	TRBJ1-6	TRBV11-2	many	TGTGCCAGCAGCTTAGAGGCAGGGGGCGGTTCACCCCTCCACTTT	CASSLEAGGGSPLHF
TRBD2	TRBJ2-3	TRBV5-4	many	TGTGCCAGCAGCCGGGGGGTAGGGGATACGCAGTATTTT	CASSRGVGDTQYF
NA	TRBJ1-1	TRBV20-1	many	TGCAGTGCAATTCTCCCCCGTTTACGCACTGAAGCTTTCTTT	CSAILPRLRTEAFF
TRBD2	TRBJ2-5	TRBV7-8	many	TGTGCCAGCAGCACCGGACTAGCTGGGTCCAGAGAGACCCAGTACTTC	CASSTGLAGSRETQYF
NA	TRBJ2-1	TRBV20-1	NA	TGCAGTGCTAGACCCTGGGCCGGGGTTAATGAGCAGTTCTTC	CSARPWAGVNEQFF
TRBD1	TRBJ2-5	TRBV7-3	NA	TGTGCCAGCAGCTTAAGGGACAGGCGGCGGACCCAGTACTTC	CASSLRDRRRTQYF
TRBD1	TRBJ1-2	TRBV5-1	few	TGCGCCAGCAGCTTGGCCGGGGACAGGGGGCGCGGCTACACCTTC	CASSLAGDRGRGYTF